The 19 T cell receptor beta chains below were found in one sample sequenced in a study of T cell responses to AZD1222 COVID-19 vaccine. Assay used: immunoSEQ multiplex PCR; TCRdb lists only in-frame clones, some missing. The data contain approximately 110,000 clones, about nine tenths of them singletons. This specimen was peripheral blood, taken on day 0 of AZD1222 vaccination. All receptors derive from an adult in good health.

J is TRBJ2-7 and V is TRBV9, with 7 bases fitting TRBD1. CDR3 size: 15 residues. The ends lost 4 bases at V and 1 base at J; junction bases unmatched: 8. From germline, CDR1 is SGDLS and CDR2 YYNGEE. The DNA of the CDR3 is TGTGCCAGCAGCATCGAACAGGGGACGTCCTACGAGCAGTACTTC. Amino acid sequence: CASSIEQGTSYEQYF.

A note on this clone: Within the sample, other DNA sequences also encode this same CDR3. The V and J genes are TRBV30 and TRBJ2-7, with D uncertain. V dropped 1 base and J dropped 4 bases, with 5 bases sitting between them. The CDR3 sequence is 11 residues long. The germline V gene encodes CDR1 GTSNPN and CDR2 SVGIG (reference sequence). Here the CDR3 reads CAWSAQYEQYF. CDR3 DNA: TGTGCCTGGAGTGCACAGTACGAGCAGTACTTC.

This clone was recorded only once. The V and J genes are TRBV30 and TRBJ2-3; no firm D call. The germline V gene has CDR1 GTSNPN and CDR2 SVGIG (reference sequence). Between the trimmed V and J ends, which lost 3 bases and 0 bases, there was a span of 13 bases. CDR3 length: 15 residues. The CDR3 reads CAWRPVWGSTDTQYF. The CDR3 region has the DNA TGTGCCTGGAGACCCGTATGGGGTAGCACAGATACGCAGTATTTT. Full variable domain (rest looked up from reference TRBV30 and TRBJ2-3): SQTIHQWPATLVQPVGSPLSLECTVEGTSNPNLYWYRQAAGRGLQLLFYSVGIGQISSEVPQNLSASRPQDRQFILSSKKLLLSDSGFYLCAWRPVWGSTDTQYFGPGTRLTVL.

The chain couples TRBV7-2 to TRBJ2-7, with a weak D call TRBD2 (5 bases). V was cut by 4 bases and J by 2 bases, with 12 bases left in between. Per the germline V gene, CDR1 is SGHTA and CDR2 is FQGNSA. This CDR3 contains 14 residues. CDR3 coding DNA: TGTGCCAGCAGCTCTAGCTGGGGTGCCTACGAGCAGTACTTC. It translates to CASSSSWGAYEQYF. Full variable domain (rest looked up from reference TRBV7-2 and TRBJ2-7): GAGVSQSPSNKVTEKGKDVELRCDPISGHTALYWYRQSLGQGLEFLIYFQGNSAPDKSGLPSDRFSAERTGGSVSTLTIQRTQQEDSAVYLCASSSSWGAYEQYFGPGTRLTVT.

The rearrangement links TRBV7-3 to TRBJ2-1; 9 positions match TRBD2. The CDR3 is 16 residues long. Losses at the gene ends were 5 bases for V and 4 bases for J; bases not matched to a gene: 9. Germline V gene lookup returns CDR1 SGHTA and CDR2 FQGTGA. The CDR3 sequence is CASSPSPTSGYNEQFF. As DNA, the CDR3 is TGTGCCAGCAGCCCGAGCCCGACTAGCGGATACAATGAGCAGTTCTTC.

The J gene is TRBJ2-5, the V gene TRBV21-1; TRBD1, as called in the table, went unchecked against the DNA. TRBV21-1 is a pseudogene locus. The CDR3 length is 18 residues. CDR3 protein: CASSKALILGHLQETQYF. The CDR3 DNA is TGTGCCAGCAGCAAAGCGCTTATACTCGGACACCTTCAAGAGACCCAGTACTTC.

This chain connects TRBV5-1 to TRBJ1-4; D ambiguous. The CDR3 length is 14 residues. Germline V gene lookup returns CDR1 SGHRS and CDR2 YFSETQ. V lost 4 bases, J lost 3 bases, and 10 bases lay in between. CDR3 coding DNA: TGCGCCAGCAGCCTAGGACCGTCTAATGAAAAACTGTTTTTT. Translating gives CASSLGPSNEKLFF. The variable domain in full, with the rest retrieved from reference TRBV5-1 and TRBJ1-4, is KAGVTQTPRYLIKTRGQQVTLSCSPISGHRSVSWYQQTPGQGLQFLFEYFSETQRNKGNFPGRFSGRQFSNSRSEMNVSTLELGDSALYLCASSLGPSNEKLFFGSGTQLSVL.

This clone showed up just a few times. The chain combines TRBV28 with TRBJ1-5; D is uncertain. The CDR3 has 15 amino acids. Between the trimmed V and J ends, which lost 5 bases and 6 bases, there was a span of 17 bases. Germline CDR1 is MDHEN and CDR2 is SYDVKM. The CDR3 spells CASSGLLGVGQPQHF. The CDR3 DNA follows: TGTGCCAGCAGTGGCTTACTTGGGGTGGGTCAGCCCCAGCATTTT. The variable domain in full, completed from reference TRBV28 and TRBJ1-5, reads DVKVTQSSRYLVKRTGEKVFLECVQDMDHENMFWYRQDPGLGLRLIYFSYDVKMKEKGDIPEGYSVSREKKERFSLILESASTNQTSMYLCASSGLLGVGQPQHFGDGTRLSIL.

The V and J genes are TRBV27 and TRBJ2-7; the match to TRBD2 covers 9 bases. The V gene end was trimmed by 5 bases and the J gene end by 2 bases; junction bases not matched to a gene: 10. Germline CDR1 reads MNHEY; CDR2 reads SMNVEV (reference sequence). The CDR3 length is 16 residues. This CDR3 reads CASSPAPAGGAYEQYF. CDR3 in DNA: TGTGCCAGCAGTCCCGCGCCAGCGGGAGGTGCCTACGAGCAGTACTTC.

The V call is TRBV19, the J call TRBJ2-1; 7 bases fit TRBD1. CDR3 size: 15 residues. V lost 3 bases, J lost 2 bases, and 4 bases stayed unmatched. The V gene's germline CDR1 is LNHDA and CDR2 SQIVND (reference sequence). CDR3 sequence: CASSINRGTYNEQFF. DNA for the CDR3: TGTGCCAGTAGTATCAACAGGGGCACCTACAATGAGCAGTTCTTC.

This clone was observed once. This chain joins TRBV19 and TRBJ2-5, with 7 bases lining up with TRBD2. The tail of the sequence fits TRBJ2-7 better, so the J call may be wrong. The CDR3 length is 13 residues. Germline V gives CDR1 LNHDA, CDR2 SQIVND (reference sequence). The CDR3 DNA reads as TGTGCCAGCCGGCCCGCTAGCGGCTACGAGCAGTACTTC. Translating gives CASRPASGYEQYF.

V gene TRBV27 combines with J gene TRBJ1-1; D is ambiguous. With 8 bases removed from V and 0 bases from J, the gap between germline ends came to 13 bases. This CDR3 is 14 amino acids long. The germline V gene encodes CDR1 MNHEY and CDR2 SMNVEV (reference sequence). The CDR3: CASYGLVMNTEAFF. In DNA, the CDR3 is TGTGCCAGCTACGGCCTCGTAATGAACACTGAAGCTTTCTTT.

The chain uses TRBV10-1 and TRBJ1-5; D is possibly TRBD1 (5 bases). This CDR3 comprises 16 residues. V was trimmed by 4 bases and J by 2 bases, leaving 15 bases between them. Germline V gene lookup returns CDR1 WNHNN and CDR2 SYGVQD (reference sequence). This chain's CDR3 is CASSVDPQGGNQPQHF. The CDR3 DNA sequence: TGCGCCAGCAGTGTAGACCCTCAAGGGGGCAATCAGCCCCAGCATTTT.

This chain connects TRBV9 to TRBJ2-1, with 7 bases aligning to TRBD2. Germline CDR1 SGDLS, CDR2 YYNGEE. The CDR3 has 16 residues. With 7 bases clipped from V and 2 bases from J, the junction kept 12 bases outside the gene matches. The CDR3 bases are TGTGCCAGCTCCCTCGGGGGGAGTGACGCCTACAATGAGCAGTTCTTC. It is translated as CASSLGGSDAYNEQFF. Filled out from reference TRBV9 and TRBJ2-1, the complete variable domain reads DSGVTQTPKHLITATGQRVTLRCSPRSGDLSVYWYQQSLDQGLQFLIQYYNGEERAKGNILERFSAQQFPDLHSELNLSSLELGDSALYFCASSLGGSDAYNEQFFGPGTRLTVL.

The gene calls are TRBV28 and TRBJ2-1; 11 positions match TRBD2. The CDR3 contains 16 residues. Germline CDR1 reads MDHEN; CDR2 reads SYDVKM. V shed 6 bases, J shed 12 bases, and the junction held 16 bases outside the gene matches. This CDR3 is CASSTSMGLAVQGQFF. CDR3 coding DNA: TGTGCCAGCAGCACCTCCATGGGACTAGCGGTTCAGGGGCAGTTCTTC.

CDR3 loop: CASGSPDPGTGGSSYNSPLHF. The DNA for the CDR3 is TGTGCTAGTGGTTCCCCGGACCCCGGGACAGGGGGTAGCTCCTATAATTCACCCCTCCACTTT. The chain carries TRBV12-5 and TRBJ1-6, with TRBD1 matching 11 bases. CDR3 length: 21 amino acids. Trimming cost V 4 bases and J 0 bases; bases outside gene matches: 14. The V gene's germline CDR1 is LGHNT and CDR2 FRNRAP.

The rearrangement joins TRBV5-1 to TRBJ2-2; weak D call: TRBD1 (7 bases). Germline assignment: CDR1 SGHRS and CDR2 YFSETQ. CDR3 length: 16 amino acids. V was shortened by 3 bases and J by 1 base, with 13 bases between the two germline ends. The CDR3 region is CASSSGGNLNTGELFF. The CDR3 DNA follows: TGCGCCAGCAGCTCAGGGGGGAACCTGAACACCGGGGAGCTGTTTTTT.

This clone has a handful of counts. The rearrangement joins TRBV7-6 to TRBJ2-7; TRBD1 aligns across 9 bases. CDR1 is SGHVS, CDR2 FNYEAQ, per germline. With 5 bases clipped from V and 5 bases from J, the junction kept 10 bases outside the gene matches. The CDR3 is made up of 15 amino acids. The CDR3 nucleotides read TGTGCCAGCAGCCCAGGACAGGGGACGGGGAACGAGCAGTACTTC. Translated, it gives CASSPGQGTGNEQYF.

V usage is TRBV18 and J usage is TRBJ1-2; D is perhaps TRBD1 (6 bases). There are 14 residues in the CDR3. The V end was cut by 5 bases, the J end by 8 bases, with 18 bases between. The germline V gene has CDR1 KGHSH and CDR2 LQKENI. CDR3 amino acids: CASSATDQGQGYTF. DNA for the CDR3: TGTGCCAGCTCAGCGACCGATCAGGGGCAAGGCTACACCTTC.